The rows below give T cell receptor beta chains drawn from one sample of a study of blood T cell repertoires in COVID-19. Clones were sequenced by immunoSEQ multiplex PCR, and TCRdb holds only the in-frame ones, with some missing. The table lists some 270,000 clones, roughly 85% of them singletons. Input material: PBMCs or T cells enriched from blood (not recorded which). The source of these receptors is a woman in her fifties or sixties who had been exposed to COVID-19. Both conserved end residues are part of each CDR3. The D gene is left open where the match is weak. Clone size is not always given. Where it is, it says once, few, many or a class for expanded clones.

clone_size j_call d_call v_call cdr3_aa cdr3_nt
once TRBJ2-3 TRBD2 TRBV11-2 CASSLNTPKSGGVNTQYF TGTGCCAGCAGCTTAAACACCCCCAAGAGCGGGGGGGTAAATACGCAGTATTTT
. TRBJ1-1 . TRBV27 CASSLPGVNTEAFF TGTGCCAGCAGTTTGCCAGGGGTGAACACTGAAGCTTTCTTT
few TRBJ1-1 . TRBV12-3/TRBV12-4 CASRLGQDPRAFF TGTGCCAGCAGACTAGGGCAGGACCCAAGAGCTTTCTTT
. TRBJ1-5 . TRBV2 CASSVSTGNQPQHF TGTGCCAGCAGTGTGTCGACGGGGAATCAGCCCCAGCATTTT
once TRBJ2-3 . TRBV29-1 CSAEQESADTQYF TGCAGCGCCGAACAGGAGTCTGCAGATACGCAGTATTTT
. TRBJ1-2 . TRBV30 CAWSVGGGYGYTF TGTGCCTGGAGTGTAGGGGGGGGCTATGGCTACACCTTC
. TRBJ1-5 TRBD1 TRBV12-5 CASGLGAGGGQPQHF TGTGCTAGTGGTTTAGGGGCAGGGGGCGGTCAGCCCCAGCATTTT
. TRBJ2-4 TRBD2 TRBV4-2 CASSQRGGGALTKNIQYF TGTGCCAGCAGCCAACGGGGCGGGGGGGCCCTGACCAAAAACATTCAGTACTTC
. TRBJ2-5 . TRBV25-1 CASRNRGETQYF TGTGCCAGCAGGAATAGGGGGGAGACCCAGTACTTC
. TRBJ1-1 TRBD1 TRBV2 CASSRQGAVANTEAFF TGTGCCAGCAGCCGCCAGGGGGCAGTTGCGAACACTGAAGCTTTCTTT
. TRBJ1-2 . TRBV10-1 CASSRQGSAYGYTF TGCGCCAGCAGTCGGCAGGGATCGGCCTATGGCTACACCTTC
few TRBJ1-5 . TRBV28 CASSLSQQGPQHF TGTGCCAGCAGTTTATCCCAACAGGGCCCCCAGCATTTT
. TRBJ2-2 . TRBV15 CATSRDGGAGELFF TGTGCCACCAGCAGAGATGGGGGCGCCGGGGAGCTGTTTTTT
. TRBJ1-5 . TRBV7-9 CASSFVGQPQHF TGTGCCAGCAGCTTTGTCGGTCAGCCCCAGCATTTT
few TRBJ1-1 TRBD1 TRBV30 CAWSGGLSAEAFF TGTGCCTGGTCAGGGGGGTTGTCGGCTGAAGCTTTCTTT
. TRBJ1-2 . TRBV10-3 CAISESGGEHGYTF TGTGCCATCAGTGAGTCGGGAGGGGAGCATGGCTACACCTTC
. TRBJ2-3 TRBD2 TRBV10-3 CAIAGGLAGISTDTQYF TGTGCCATCGCCGGGGGACTAGCGGGGATTAGCACAGATACGCAGTATTTT
once TRBJ2-7 . TRBV29-1 CSVALGSYYEQYF TGCAGCGTTGCACTGGGGAGCTACTACGAGCAGTACTTC
. TRBJ1-1 TRBD1 TRBV7-9 CASSSIQGTGLEAFF TGTGCCAGCAGCTCCATACAGGGGACCGGCCTGGAAGCTTTCTTT
. TRBJ1-1 . TRBV2 CANSRDLNTEAFF TGTGCCAACTCCCGGGATTTAAACACTGAAGCTTTCTTT
. TRBJ2-2 TRBD1 TRBV4-3 CASSQTASRGTGELFF TGCGCCAGCAGCCAGACAGCTAGCAGGGGGACCGGGGAGCTGTTTTTT
. TRBJ1-2 TRBD1 TRBV30 CAWSLDRVHGYTF TGTGCCTGGAGCCTTGACAGGGTACATGGCTACACCTTC
. TRBJ2-1 TRBD2 TRBV7-8 CASSFGRLAGGTEQFF TGTGCCAGCAGCTTCGGACGACTAGCGGGGGGGACCGAGCAGTTCTTC
once TRBJ2-1 . TRBV7-3 CASSEPGGEQFF TGTGCCAGCAGCGAGCCCGGGGGTGAGCAGTTCTTC
. TRBJ1-2 TRBD1 TRBV5-1 CASSLDRGYGYTF TGCGCCAGCAGCTTGGACAGGGGCTATGGCTACACCTTC